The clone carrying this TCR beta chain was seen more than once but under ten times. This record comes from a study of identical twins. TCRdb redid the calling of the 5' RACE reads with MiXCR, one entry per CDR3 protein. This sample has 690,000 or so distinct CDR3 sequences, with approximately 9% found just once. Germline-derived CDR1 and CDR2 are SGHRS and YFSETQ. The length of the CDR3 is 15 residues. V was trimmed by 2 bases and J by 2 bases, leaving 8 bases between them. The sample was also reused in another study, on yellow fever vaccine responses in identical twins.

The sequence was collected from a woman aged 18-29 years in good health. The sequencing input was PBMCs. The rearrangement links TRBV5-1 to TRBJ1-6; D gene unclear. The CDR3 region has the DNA TGCGCCAGCAGCTTAGAGGCCGCCTATAATTCACCCCTCCACTTT. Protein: CASSLEAAYNSPLHF.